This T cell receptor beta chain was sequenced during a study of spatial heterogeneity in lung cancer. In the study overall: Detection of beta-chain sequences consistently exceeded that of alpha-chain sequences.

The germline V gene encodes CDR1 SQVTM and CDR2 ANQGSEA. V was clipped by 1 base and J by 6 bases, with 9 bases between them. The CDR3 extends over 12 amino acids. Study-level results: The appearance of ubiquitous expanded tumor TCRs in blood was greater at resection than follow-up.

This clonotype has a count of ten or more. Its target is not known. Every molecule of TCR cDNA had its own unique molecular identifier. One entry per CDR3 protein results from TCRdb running MiXCR on the 5' RACE reads. The sample shows around 23,000 distinct CDR3 sequences, 3.3% of them seen only once. As to time point: sample taken at primary tumor resection. The authors sequenced whole RNA from tumor, nontumor lung or frozen PBMC without sorting. The donors, 72 patients with untreated early-stage non-small cell lung cancer, provided the samples. The chain has TRBV29-1 and TRBJ1-2; no reliable D call. The sequenced sample was PBMCs, obtained at surgery. This clonotype was obtained from a female donor with early-stage non-small cell lung cancer. The CDR3 DNA follows: TGCAGCGTTGAAGGAGGGCGGGATGGCTACACCTTC. This gives the protein CSVEGGRDGYTF.